This T cell receptor beta chain stems from a study of cytomegalovirus exposure and HLA in healthy donors. Points from the study as a whole: In vitro experiments confirmed that a few CMV-associated chains were specific for CMV antigens. High sensitivity and specificity were reportedly achieved when the classifier diagnosed cytomegalovirus status. Reportedly, HLA-A and HLA-B alleles of most subjects were accurately predicted from TCR beta. A later analysis, which compared TCR beta chains of equal frequency, found the HLA-associated ones more clonally expanded.

This CDR3 has 17 residues. Per germline, CDR1 SGHDT and CDR2 YYEEEE. Trimming took 4 bases from V and 4 from J, leaving 22 bases between them. Vbeta (60) and Jbeta (13) primers were used in the PCR. Sequencing was performed with immunoSEQ multiplex PCR; in TCRdb, only in-frame clones are kept and a portion is missing. The data show about 150,000 clones, approximately 81% seen once. As to this clone: The antigen is undetermined.

The source is a woman between 18 and 29 years old in good health and CMV-seronegative. Sequenced: PBMCs. The rearrangement links TRBV5-6 to TRBJ2-3, with D tentatively TRBD2 (6 bases). CDR3 loop: CASSPRGIGTQSDTQYF. CDR3 DNA: TGTGCCAGCAGCCCTCGAGGGATAGGGACTCAATCAGATACGCAGTATTTT.